The 18 T cell receptor beta chains below were found in one sample sequenced in a study of cytomegalovirus exposure and HLA in healthy donors. In the PCR, 60 Vbeta and 13 Jbeta primers were used. Profiling relied on immunoSEQ multiplex PCR, and the TCRdb table lists in-frame clones only, not all of them. The data show 250,000 to 350,000 clones, roughly 80% seen once. Sequenced sample: PBMCs. The receptors stem from a girl aged 2 to 10 in good health and CMV-seronegative.

The chain has TRBV7-2 and TRBJ2-1; possibly TRBD1 for D (6 bases). The CDR3 loop spans 17 amino acids. Germline CDR1 reads SGHTA; CDR2 reads FQGNSA. The germline V and J ends were trimmed by 4 bases and 0 bases, with 16 bases remaining between them. The CDR3 here is CASSSSRWGLSYNEQFF. CDR3 nucleotides: TGTGCCAGCAGCTCCTCCCGTTGGGGGCTCTCCTACAATGAGCAGTTCTTC. Full variable domain (remainder filled in from reference TRBV7-2 and TRBJ2-1): GAGVSQSPSNKVTEKGKDVELRCDPISGHTALYWYRQSLGQGLEFLIYFQGNSAPDKSGLPSDRFSAERTGGSVSTLTIQRTQQEDSAVYLCASSSSRWGLSYNEQFFGPGTRLTVL.

This chain joins TRBV6-4 and TRBJ2-1; 7 bases are a match to TRBD2. V gave up 7 bases and J gave up 9 bases; unmatched junction bases: 12. The CDR3 runs 14 residues. Germline-derived CDR1 and CDR2 are MRHNA and SNTAGT. Here the CDR3 reads CASKRDDYISEQFF. CDR3 DNA sequence: TGTGCCAGCAAGCGGGATGATTATATAAGTGAGCAGTTCTTC.

This chain uses TRBV13 with TRBJ1-3; 11 nucleotides line up with TRBD1. There are 17 residues in the CDR3. V trimming: 5 bases; J trimming: 0 bases; junction bases outside the gene matches: 6. Germline values: CDR1 PRHDT, CDR2 FYEKMQ (reference sequence). The chain's CDR3 is CASSMGQGVTSGNTIYF. In nucleotides, the CDR3 is TGTGCCAGCAGCATGGGACAGGGGGTAACCTCTGGAAACACCATATATTTT.

This sequence joins TRBV20-1 and TRBJ1-2; 9 bases map to TRBD1. Trimming took 8 bases from V and 8 from J; bases not matched to a gene: 6. In germline, CDR1 is DFQATT, CDR2 SNEGSKA (reference sequence). The CDR3 has 11 amino acids. DNA of the CDR3: TGCAGTACCACAGGGGGCCTCGGCTACACCTTC. It translates to CSTTGGLGYTF.

This chain links TRBV5-6 with TRBJ1-6; 10 bases align to TRBD1. The CDR3 sequence is 14 residues long. The ends lost 2 bases at V and 9 bases at J; junction bases unmatched: 2. The germline CDR1 and CDR2 sequences are SGHDT and YYEEEE. CDR3: CASSFGTGVSPLHF. The CDR3, as DNA: TGTGCCAGCAGCTTCGGGACAGGGGTTTCACCCCTCCACTTT.

The chain couples TRBV5-1 to TRBJ1-2, with a tentative D call TRBD1 (5 bases). The length of the CDR3 is 15 residues. Germline V gene sequence: CDR1 SGHRS, CDR2 YFSETQ. Trimming left V 0 bases short and J 0 bases short, with 9 bases between. CDR3 bases: TGCGCCAGCAGCTTGGGTACGACAGCTAACTATGGCTACACCTTC. Protein sequence: CASSLGTTANYGYTF.

This chain links TRBV6-6 with TRBJ1-4; 8 bases align to TRBD1. Germline V gene lookup returns CDR1 MNHNY and CDR2 SVGAGI (reference sequence). The CDR3 is 14 amino acids. With 6 bases clipped from V and 8 bases from J, the junction kept 8 bases outside the gene matches. CDR3 nucleotide sequence: TGTGCCAGCAGCCAGGGACAGGCCCGGGAAAAACTGTTTTTT. This codes for CASSQGQAREKLFF.

The sample holds a few counts of this clone. The chain is built from TRBV7-7 and TRBJ2-5; a weak D match, TRBD1 (6 bases). CDR1 and CDR2 from the germline V gene are SSHAT and FNYEAQ (reference sequence). The CDR3 sequence is 14 residues long. The V end lost 5 bases, the J end lost 5 bases, and 15 bases lay between the germline ends. CDR3 amino acids: CASSVRTGLETQYF. The DNA of the CDR3 is TGTGCCAGCAGCGTCAGAACAGGGTTGGAGACCCAGTACTTC.

The chain combines TRBV9 with TRBJ2-1, with TRBD2 matching 7 bases. The V gene end was trimmed by 1 base and the J gene end by 3 bases; junction bases not matched to a gene: 7. Germline V lookup: CDR1 SGDLS, CDR2 YYNGEE. The CDR3 spans 16 residues. The CDR3, as DNA: TGTGCCAGCAGCGTAAGTTTGTCGGGGGGCTACAATGAGCAGTTCTTC. Translation: CASSVSLSGGYNEQFF. Filled out from reference TRBV9 and TRBJ2-1, the complete variable domain reads DSGVTQTPKHLITATGQRVTLRCSPRSGDLSVYWYQQSLDQGLQFLIQYYNGEERAKGNILERFSAQQFPDLHSELNLSSLELGDSALYFCASSVSLSGGYNEQFFGPGTRLTVL.

The chain couples TRBV7-2 to TRBJ2-7; 8 nucleotides agree with TRBD2. CDR1 and CDR2 from the germline V gene are SGHTA and FQGNSA. V dropped 1 base and J dropped 0; count of bases not matched to a gene: 2. The CDR3 is 15 residues long. The CDR3 loop is CASSLVSGSSYEQYF. The CDR3 DNA reads TGTGCCAGCAGCTTAGTCAGCGGGAGCTCCTACGAGCAGTACTTC.

The chain recombines TRBV29-1 with TRBJ2-1; 7 positions agree with TRBD1. In germline, CDR1 is SQVTM, CDR2 ANQGSEA. The length of the CDR3 is 13 residues. J was trimmed by 5 bases and V by 4 bases; bases with no gene match: 5. CDR3 bases: TGCAGCGTTGCCGGGACAGTCAACAATGAGCAGTTCTTC. Residues: CSVAGTVNNEQFF.

The chain combines TRBV30 with TRBJ2-7; 11 nucleotides agree with TRBD1. The CDR3 covers 16 residues. J was trimmed by 3 bases and V by 3 bases; bases with no gene match: 10. Per the germline V gene, CDR1 is GTSNPN and CDR2 is SVGIG (reference sequence). CDR3 nucleotides: TGTGCCTGGAGGTCTTTAGCCGGGACAGGGGGCTACGAGCAGTACTTC. Translating it yields CAWRSLAGTGGYEQYF.

This clone turned up a few times. V is TRBV5-1 and J is TRBJ2-3; 7 bases are a match to TRBD1. The CDR3 is made up of 15 amino acids. Germline CDR1 SGHRS, CDR2 YFSETQ. Germline trimming cut 3 bases from V and 2 bases from J; bases unmatched to any gene: 6. CDR3 region: CASSSGQSYTDTQYF. The CDR3 bases are TGCGCCAGCAGCTCGGGACAGTCCTACACAGATACGCAGTATTTT.

The chain carries TRBV5-4 and TRBJ1-2; 9 bases match TRBD1. CDR1 and CDR2 from the germline V gene are SGHNT and YYREEE (reference sequence). V lost 3 bases and J lost 3; bases outside the gene matches: 3. This CDR3 is 14 amino acids long. The CDR3 is CASSWDREHYGYTF. CDR3 sequence (DNA): TGTGCCAGCAGCTGGGACAGGGAGCACTATGGCTACACCTTC.

The V gene is TRBV7-6, the J gene TRBJ1-5; 7 positions match TRBD1. The germline V gene has CDR1 SGHVS and CDR2 FNYEAQ. With V trimmed by 2 bases and J by 0 bases, 13 bases remained unmatched. This CDR3 spans 19 amino acids. This CDR3 is CASSLSIGGQPYSNQPQHF. The CDR3 DNA sequence: TGTGCCAGCAGCTTAAGCATCGGGGGACAGCCATATAGCAATCAGCCCCAGCATTTT.

This sequence joins TRBV6-5 and TRBJ2-7; a possible D gene is TRBD1 (7 bases). The CDR3 is 15 amino acids. Per the germline V gene, CDR1 is MNHEY and CDR2 is SVGAGI. Trimming took off 10 bases at V and 0 bases at J, with 19 bases between the two ends. CDR3 nucleotide sequence: TGTGCCACCAAGGCAGGCCAGGGGGGCTCCTACGAGCAGTACTTC. Its translation: CATKAGQGGSYEQYF.

The CDR3 loop is CASSEADRVGTEAFF. CDR3 in DNA: TGTGCCAGCAGTGAAGCCGACAGGGTTGGCACTGAAGCTTTCTTT. The genes are TRBV2 and TRBJ1-1; 7 bases map to TRBD1. The ends lost 0 bases at V and 4 bases at J; junction bases unmatched: 5. Germline lookup yields CDR1 SNHLY and CDR2 FYNNEI. The CDR3 loop spans 15 amino acids. Combining the CDR3 with reference TRBV2 and TRBJ1-1 gives the whole variable domain EPEVTQTPSHQVTQMGQEVILRCVPISNHLYFYWYRQILGQKVEFLVSFYNNEISEKSEIFDDQFSVERPDGSNFTLKIRSTKLEDSAMYFCASSEADRVGTEAFFGQGTRLTVV.

This chain joins TRBV15 and TRBJ2-1; 12 nucleotides line up with TRBD2. The V and J ends lost 0 bases and 7 bases, in that order; junction bases with no gene match: 4. The germline gives CDR1 LNHNV, CDR2 YYDKDF (reference sequence). This CDR3 contains 16 residues. The CDR3 is CATSREPSGRENEQFF. The CDR3 DNA is TGTGCCACCAGCAGAGAACCTAGCGGGAGGGAGAATGAGCAGTTCTTC.